The 11 T cell receptor beta chains reported below all come from one sample, sequenced in a study of cytomegalovirus exposure and HLA in healthy donors. The primer mix had 60 Vbeta and 13 Jbeta primers. This table comes from immunoSEQ multiplex PCR, and its TCRdb copy is limited to in-frame clones, with some not included. The table lists approximately 110,000 clones, more than 75% of them singletons. The sequencing input was PBMCs. These receptors all stem from a man in his forties in good health and CMV-seronegative.

The chain uses TRBV5-4 and TRBJ1-1; 7 bases align to TRBD1. This CDR3 has 14 residues. Looked up from germline, CDR1 is SGHNT and CDR2 is YYREEE (reference sequence). J gave up 5 bases and V 3 bases, and 7 bases lay outside the gene matches. The CDR3 DNA reads TGTGCCAGCAGCTCGGGACAGACTCTAACTGAAGCTTTCTTT. It translates to CASSSGQTLTEAFF.

This clone came up a few times. The chain couples TRBV9 to TRBJ1-2, with 7 positions matching TRBD1. Trimming took 3 bases from V and 8 from J; bases not matched to a gene: 10. The CDR3 sequence is 14 residues long. Germline assignment: CDR1 SGDLS and CDR2 YYNGEE. This CDR3 is CASSAQQGRKGYTF. In DNA form, the CDR3 reads TGTGCCAGCAGCGCACAACAGGGGAGGAAAGGCTACACCTTC. The whole variable domain, remainder taken from reference TRBV9 and TRBJ1-2, is DSGVTQTPKHLITATGQRVTLRCSPRSGDLSVYWYQQSLDQGLQFLIQYYNGEERAKGNILERFSAQQFPDLHSELNLSSLELGDSALYFCASSAQQGRKGYTFGSGTRLTVV.

J is TRBJ1-4 and V is TRBV2, with TRBD1 as a possible D gene (5 bases). Germline CDR1 SNHLY, CDR2 FYNNEI. V lost 4 bases and J lost 0, with 9 bases in between. CDR3 size: 15 residues. The CDR3 nucleotides read TGTGCCAGCAGTGTTTCAGGGTCAACTAATGAAAAACTGTTTTTT. The encoded protein is CASSVSGSTNEKLFF.

This clone occurred once. The chain employs TRBV5-6 and TRBJ1-2, with D possibly matching TRBD1 (6 bases). Trimming took off 0 bases at V and 8 bases at J, with 23 bases between the two ends. CDR3 length: 17 residues. CDR1 is SGHDT and CDR2 is YYEEEE in the germline V gene. This CDR3 is CASSLVGGIPLTGGYTF. CDR3 bases: TGTGCCAGCAGCTTGGTTGGGGGCATCCCCTTAACGGGAGGCTACACCTTC.

The chain recombines TRBV12-5 with TRBJ2-3; 9 positions agree with TRBD2. With V trimmed by 5 bases and J by 4 bases, 4 bases remained unmatched. Germline CDR1 is LGHNT and CDR2 is FRNRAP. This CDR3 region has 14 residues. The chain's CDR3 is CASGSGGHADTQYF. Written as DNA, the CDR3 is TGTGCTAGTGGTAGCGGGGGGCACGCAGATACGCAGTATTTT. The full variable domain, in which reference TRBV12-5 and TRBJ2-3 provide the parts outside the CDR3, is DARVTQTPRHKVTEMGQEVTMRCQPILGHNTVFWYRQTMMQGLELLAYFRNRAPLDDSGMPKDRFSAEMPDATLATLKIQPSEPRDSAVYFCASGSGGHADTQYFGPGTRLTVL.

This clone was seen more than once but under ten times. In DNA, the CDR3 is TGTGCCAGCAGCTTAAGTCTAGCGGGGTACCAAGAGACCCAGTACTTC. Its protein is CASSLSLAGYQETQYF. V usage is TRBV7-2 and J usage is TRBJ2-5, with TRBD2 matching over 9 bases. Germline V gene sequence: CDR1 SGHTA, CDR2 FQGNSA. Trimming cost V 2 bases and J 0 bases; bases outside gene matches: 4. The CDR3 sequence is 16 residues long.

This clone was counted a single time. The chain links TRBV11-2 to TRBJ2-7; D ambiguous. In germline, CDR1 is SGHAT, CDR2 FQNNGV. Trimming took off 5 bases at V and 4 bases at J, with 12 bases between the two ends. The CDR3 has 13 residues. The CDR3 sequence is CASSPGSVYEQYF. The CDR3 nucleotides read TGTGCCAGCAGCCCAGGTTCTGTTTACGAGCAGTACTTC.

This chain joins TRBV29-1 and TRBJ2-6; a weak D match, TRBD1 (7 bases). Germline loops: CDR1 SQVTM, CDR2 ANQGSEA. V was trimmed by 6 bases and J by 4 bases, leaving 22 bases between them. The CDR3 length is 17 residues. CDR3 nucleotides: TGCAGCGTATATAAAGACAGGGAAGGAGGGGGGGCCAACGTCCTGACTTTC. Amino acids: CSVYKDREGGGANVLTF.

V usage is TRBV23-1 and J usage is TRBJ2-1, with 9 bases aligning to TRBD2. TRBV23-1 is an ORF, with its function uncertain. This CDR3 has 16 residues. V shed 6 bases, J shed 7 bases, and the junction held 13 bases outside the gene matches. DNA for the CDR3: TGCGCCAGCAGCCCAGACGGGGCGGGGGGGCTGAATGAGCAGTTCTTC. It is translated as CASSPDGAGGLNEQFF.

The chain carries TRBV19 and TRBJ1-3; unclear D gene. The germline V gene encodes CDR1 LNHDA and CDR2 SQIVND (reference sequence). The CDR3 contains 14 residues. Trimming left V 7 bases short and J 0 bases short, with 10 bases between. The CDR3 spells CASKSGSSGNTIYF. CDR3 in DNA: TGTGCCAGTAAGTCGGGTAGCTCTGGAAACACCATATATTTT.

V usage is TRBV27 and J usage is TRBJ1-6, with 10 positions matching TRBD1. V shed 5 bases and J 7 bases; nucleotides not matched to a gene: 8. CDR1 and CDR2 from the germline V gene are MNHEY and SMNVEV (reference sequence). This CDR3 has 16 residues. CDR3 residues: CASSPLGTGDNSPLHF. The CDR3 nucleotides are TGTGCCAGCAGTCCCCTTGGGACAGGGGACAATTCACCCCTCCACTTT.